This T cell receptor (beta chain) was captured by sequencing in a study of cytomegalovirus exposure and HLA in healthy donors. The PCR contained 60 Vbeta and 13 Jbeta primers. The repertoire was sequenced with immunoSEQ multiplex PCR; TCRdb's copy has only in-frame clones and lacks some. The data show fewer than 300,000 clones, about 80% seen once. To note about this clone: Its antigen is unidentified.

General study results and limits: At a 0.05 false discovery rate, a later analysis found 18,000 or so TCR beta sequences to be associated with HLA alleles. It was likely that a cluster of highly shared sequence variants was a sequencing artifact.

Germline trimming cut 8 bases from V and 5 bases from J; bases unmatched to any gene: 8. Germline lookup yields CDR1 MNHEY and CDR2 SVGAGI. The CDR3 sequence is 15 residues long. The rearrangement joins TRBV6-5 to TRBJ2-1; 11 bases are a match to TRBD1. This receptor was identified in a girl aged 2 to 10 in good health and CMV-seronegative. Sequenced: PBMCs. The CDR3 spells CASGRTGGADNEQFF. In nucleotides, the CDR3 is TGTGCCAGCGGAAGGACAGGGGGCGCCGACAATGAGCAGTTCTTC.